This T cell receptor (beta chain) originates from a study of shared clonotypes between healthy human individuals. Some clones are missing from TCRdb's copy, which holds only in-frame ones; the method was immunoSEQ multiplex PCR. The sample contains roughly 2,300,000 clones, around 90% of which appear only once. The CDR3 contains 15 residues. The V gene's germline CDR1 is SGHVS and CDR2 FQNEAQ. V dropped 3 bases and J dropped 0 bases, with 6 bases sitting between them. As for this clone: Its antigen remains unidentified.

Study-wide results and limits: Compared with memory subsets, naive subsets generally had larger estimated richness.

The V call is TRBV7-8, the J call TRBJ2-6; no reliable D call. Sample: naive CD4+ T cells from PBMCs. Noted subset: CD45RA+ positively selected. The sequence was obtained from a man aged 18 to 35 in good health. Some clones in this sample may be carry-over from other donors' samples. The CDR3 nucleotides read TGTGCCAGCAGCTTTACGAACTCTGGGGCCAACGTCCTGACTTTC. Residues: CASSFTNSGANVLTF.